The clone carrying this T cell receptor beta chain was found once. Its antigen remains unknown. This CDR3 region has 13 residues. Trimming removed 4 bases at V and 5 bases at J, with 10 bases between. The data originate from a study of CD8 T cells in ankylosing spondylitis. Quantitative 5'-RACE with molecular barcodes was used to make the TCR beta libraries. A single record per CDR3 protein comes from TCRdb applying MiXCR to the 5' RACE reads. The sample holds about 250,000 distinct CDR3 sequences; roughly 32% are singletons and the top ten take about 4.2%. Study conclusions and caveats: Relatively rare in peripheral blood, disease-linked clones were also CD8+. Certain motif variants had earlier appeared in reactive arthritis synovial fluid and blood.

The TCR sequence derives from a male donor with ankylosing spondylitis or in good health (not recorded which). This chain links TRBV12-3 or TRBV12-4 with TRBJ2-3; perhaps TRBD2 as D (6 bases). The sequenced sample consisted of blood, either unsorted or a sorted T cell fraction (not recorded which). The CDR3 DNA is TGTGCCAGCAGTTCGACGGGGGAAGATACGCAGTATTTT. This translates into CASSSTGEDTQYF.